These T cell receptor beta chains were read from a single sample in a study of CD4+ T cells in melanoma. Repertoires were generated with immunoSEQ multiplex PCR, while TCRdb's copy carries only in-frame clones and drops some. The sample holds about 14,000 clones; approximately 72% are singletons and the top ten take approximately 20%. The sequenced sample consisted of cells from a culture (not recorded whether cultured in vitro). The origin of the receptors is a human donor with melanoma. Each CDR3 is given with its conserved first and last residue. The D gene is left open where the match is weak.

j_call: TRBJ2-5; d_call: -; v_call: TRBV5-1; cdr3_aa: CASRGPRDSVKETQYF
j_call: TRBJ2-7; d_call: -; v_call: TRBV14; cdr3_aa: CASSQGIQQYF
j_call: TRBJ2-2; d_call: TRBD2; v_call: TRBV4-2; cdr3_aa: CASSLGLADGELFF
j_call: TRBJ2-1; d_call: TRBD1; v_call: TRBV4-1; cdr3_aa: CASMPGTGLISEQFF
j_call: TRBJ1-6; d_call: -; v_call: TRBV7-9; cdr3_aa: CASSLIRETYNSPLHF
j_call: TRBJ1-1; d_call: -; v_call: TRBV14; cdr3_aa: CASSPLIRETEAFF
j_call: TRBJ2-3; d_call: -; v_call: TRBV30; cdr3_aa: CAWSKATDTQYF
j_call: TRBJ2-6; d_call: -; v_call: TRBV30; cdr3_aa: CASAAGLFHGHVLTF
j_call: TRBJ2-2; d_call: TRBD1; v_call: TRBV29-1; cdr3_aa: CSAHSGQGVPNTGELFF
j_call: TRBJ2-1; d_call: -; v_call: TRBV5-4; cdr3_aa: CASSFTGKEQFF
j_call: TRBJ2-5; d_call: -; v_call: TRBV5-1; cdr3_aa: CASSIGDQETQYF
j_call: TRBJ1-4; d_call: -; v_call: TRBV6-6; cdr3_aa: CASSPRGPANEKLFF
j_call: TRBJ1-4; d_call: TRBD1; v_call: TRBV7-2; cdr3_aa: CASSLAQGARWKKLFF
j_call: TRBJ1-6; d_call: -; v_call: TRBV5-1; cdr3_aa: CASRDNDDSPLHF
j_call: TRBJ2-5; d_call: TRBD2; v_call: TRBV5-4; cdr3_aa: CASRVGGGRETQYF
j_call: TRBJ1-1; d_call: -; v_call: TRBV2; cdr3_aa: CASSEVLKNTEAFF
j_call: TRBJ1-2; d_call: -; v_call: TRBV6-5; cdr3_aa: CASSYSGARAGGYTF
j_call: TRBJ1-1; d_call: -; v_call: TRBV19; cdr3_aa: CASSIRAPGARVFF
j_call: TRBJ1-1; d_call: -; v_call: TRBV30; cdr3_aa: CAWSRMNTEAFF
j_call: TRBJ1-2; d_call: TRBD1; v_call: TRBV19; cdr3_aa: CASSIPGQGAHGYTF
j_call: TRBJ1-6; d_call: -; v_call: TRBV4-1; cdr3_aa: CASSLNRGDQSPLHF
j_call: TRBJ1-6; d_call: -; v_call: TRBV2; cdr3_aa: CASGADSYNSPLHF
j_call: TRBJ2-5; d_call: -; v_call: TRBV4-1; cdr3_aa: CASSNPRQSQETQYF
j_call: TRBJ1-2; d_call: -; v_call: TRBV27; cdr3_aa: CASSFAGGGSYTF
j_call: TRBJ1-1; d_call: -; v_call: TRBV7-9; cdr3_aa: CASRGQRNTEAFF
j_call: TRBJ2-1; d_call: TRBD2; v_call: TRBV11-3; cdr3_aa: CASSLVRLAGGHEQFF
j_call: TRBJ2-1; d_call: -; v_call: TRBV29-1; cdr3_aa: CSVETNSQFF
j_call: TRBJ2-3; d_call: TRBD2; v_call: TRBV2; cdr3_aa: CASSRGGYTDTQYF
j_call: TRBJ2-7; d_call: -; v_call: TRBV11-2; cdr3_aa: CASSLRSGQQYF
j_call: TRBJ1-2; d_call: -; v_call: TRBV19; cdr3_aa: CASTEQINYGYTF
j_call: TRBJ1-1; d_call: -; v_call: TRBV18; cdr3_aa: CASSPSQGNTEAFF
j_call: TRBJ1-2; d_call: -; v_call: TRBV11-2; cdr3_aa: CASSLSRGPNYGYTF
j_call: TRBJ1-3; d_call: -; v_call: TRBV7-9; cdr3_aa: CASGDWSSGNTIYF
j_call: TRBJ1-1; d_call: -; v_call: TRBV2; cdr3_aa: CASSQGGGWNTEAFF
j_call: TRBJ1-3; d_call: -; v_call: TRBV4-1; cdr3_aa: CASSQVPAPAGNTIYF
j_call: TRBJ2-2; d_call: -; v_call: TRBV5-4; cdr3_aa: CASSAGTDYTGELFF
j_call: TRBJ2-5; d_call: -; v_call: TRBV14; cdr3_aa: CASSHAAGTAYGETQYF
j_call: TRBJ2-7; d_call: TRBD1; v_call: TRBV4-2; cdr3_aa: CASSRLGQRGEQYF
j_call: TRBJ1-5; d_call: TRBD1; v_call: TRBV30; cdr3_aa: CAWSGTGLQPQHF
j_call: TRBJ1-2; d_call: -; v_call: TRBV9; cdr3_aa: CASSVGGTGGYTF
j_call: TRBJ1-5; d_call: TRBD1; v_call: TRBV5-1; cdr3_aa: CASSCLYRLTGIFRNQPQHF
j_call: TRBJ2-5; d_call: -; v_call: TRBV23-1; cdr3_aa: CASSPAGTGQETQYF
j_call: TRBJ1-2; d_call: -; v_call: TRBV15; cdr3_aa: CATSRDHGGYTF
j_call: TRBJ1-1; d_call: TRBD1; v_call: TRBV4-1; cdr3_aa: CASSQAPVGRGTEAFF
j_call: TRBJ2-4; d_call: TRBD1; v_call: TRBV10-2; cdr3_aa: CASSEGTGGLAKNIQYF
j_call: TRBJ2-7; d_call: -; v_call: TRBV4-1; cdr3_aa: CASSQDQGYEQYF
j_call: TRBJ2-1; d_call: -; v_call: TRBV5-1; cdr3_aa: CASMGGGKYEQFF